Presented here are 26 T cell receptor beta chains from one specimen sequenced in a study of blood T cell repertoires in COVID-19. Assay used: immunoSEQ multiplex PCR; TCRdb lists only in-frame clones, some missing. This table holds roughly 260,000 clones, roughly four fifths found once. Sequences were obtained from PBMCs or T cells enriched from blood (not recorded which). Receptor source: a woman in her 40s who had been exposed to COVID-19.

The rearrangement joins TRBV7-9 to TRBJ1-1; 7 bases align to TRBD1. Per germline, CDR1 SEHNR and CDR2 FQNEAQ (reference sequence). Germline trimming cut 0 bases from V and 3 bases from J; bases unmatched to any gene: 4. The CDR3 is 15 residues long. The CDR3 DNA sequence: TGTGCCAGCAGCTTAGCTCCACAGGGGCACACTGAAGCTTTCTTT. Protein product: CASSLAPQGHTEAFF.

To note about this clone: The junction departs from germline at one end; a sequencing error may be responsible. The chain has TRBV6-5 and TRBJ2-2, with D possibly being TRBD1 (5 bases). Germline V gene sequence: CDR1 MNHEY, CDR2 SVGAGI. This CDR3 contains 14 residues. The CDR3 spells CASSYNRNPGELFF. The CDR3, as DNA: TGTGCCAGCAGTTACAACAGGAACCCCGGGGAGCTGTTTTTT.

The chain recombines TRBV5-1 with TRBJ2-1; TRBD2 aligns across 8 bases. There are 16 residues in the CDR3. CDR1 is SGHRS and CDR2 is YFSETQ in the germline V gene. V shed 4 bases and J 10 bases; nucleotides not matched to a gene: 16. The chain's CDR3 is CASSAPGLEGGWEQFF. In nucleotides, the CDR3 is TGCGCCAGCAGCGCTCCGGGACTAGAGGGAGGTTGGGAGCAGTTCTTC.

This clone was found a few times. The rearrangement uses TRBV14 and TRBJ1-4; D unresolved. Germline V CDR1 and CDR2: SGHDN, FVKESK. The CDR3 is 13 residues long. Trimming removed 5 bases at V and 3 bases at J, with 7 bases between. DNA for the CDR3: TGTGCCAGCAGCGGGAGGTCTAATGAAAAACTGTTTTTT. Translation gives CASSGRSNEKLFF.

J is TRBJ1-5 and V is TRBV3-1 (or the pseudogene TRBV3-2); TRBD1 is a possible D gene (6 bases). This CDR3 region has 15 residues. The ends were cut back, 4 bases at V and 4 bases at J, with 14 bases in the middle. Germline lookup yields CDR1 LGHDT and CDR2 YNNKEL (reference sequence). CDR3 region: CASSPGTRGNQPQHF. CDR3 in DNA: TGTGCCAGCAGCCCGGGGACAAGGGGGAATCAGCCCCAGCATTTT.

This clone was detected a few times. V gene TRBV4-1 combines with J gene TRBJ1-4, with 10 nucleotides matching TRBD1. This CDR3 is 15 amino acids long. Germline V gives CDR1 MGHRA, CDR2 YSYEKL. V shed 0 bases and J 8 bases; nucleotides not matched to a gene: 3. CDR3 coding DNA: TGCGCCAGCAGCCAAGAGGGACAGGGGAACGAAAAACTGTTTTTT. Amino acids: CASSQEGQGNEKLFF.

The chain joins TRBV3-1 (or the pseudogene TRBV3-2) to TRBJ1-5; TRBD1 aligns across 9 bases. From germline, CDR1 is LGHDT and CDR2 YNNKEL (reference sequence). The CDR3 is 17 residues long. Unmatched junction bases numbered 7, after V lost 2 bases and J lost 2 bases. CDR3 DNA sequence: TGTGCCAGCAGCCAACCTTTCCGGGACAGGGGCAATCAGCCCCAGCATTTT. The encoded protein is CASSQPFRDRGNQPQHF.

The chain combines TRBV10-2 with TRBJ1-5; 8 nucleotides align to TRBD1. Germline CDR1 and CDR2: WSHSY and SAAADI. The V and J ends lost 7 bases and 3 bases, in that order; junction bases with no gene match: 11. The CDR3 has 16 residues. The CDR3 region is CASKADTGGNNQPQHF. Here the CDR3 DNA reads TGCGCCAGCAAAGCCGATACAGGGGGGAACAATCAGCCCCAGCATTTT.

The rearrangement uses TRBV7-3 and TRBJ2-2; 10 bases match TRBD2. Germline assignment: CDR1 SGHTA and CDR2 FQGTGA. Trimming removed 3 bases from V and 1 base from J; junction bases left unmatched: 2. The CDR3 runs 16 residues. The CDR3 DNA sequence: TGTGCCAGCAGCTTCCCTAGCGGGGGGAACACCGGGGAGCTGTTTTTT. Translated, it gives CASSFPSGGNTGELFF.

This chain links TRBV19 with TRBJ1-4, with 8 bases matching TRBD1. In germline, CDR1 is LNHDA, CDR2 SQIVND (reference sequence). The V segment lost 3 bases and the J segment 7 bases; nucleotides outside the gene matches: 10. The CDR3 loop spans 16 amino acids. The CDR3 nucleotides read TGTGCCAGTAGTATTGGAGGTGGACAGGGTGTTGAAAAACTGTTTTTT. This sequence encodes CASSIGGGQGVEKLFF.

This rearrangement joins TRBV7-6 to TRBJ1-2; a possible D gene is TRBD1 (5 bases). Per germline, CDR1 SGHVS and CDR2 FNYEAQ. The V and J ends lost 5 bases and 5 bases respectively, with 27 bases between them. The CDR3 is 18 amino acids. CDR3 nucleotides: TGTGCCAGCAGCCCAAATCTCGGCAGGGTCCGTGGACCTTATGGCTACACCTTC. It translates to CASSPNLGRVRGPYGYTF.

The chain employs TRBV25-1 and TRBJ2-1; maybe TRBD1 (6 bases). The CDR3 totals 13 residues. Trimming removed 6 bases at V and 5 bases at J, with 11 bases between. The germline gives CDR1 MGHDK, CDR2 SYGVNS. The CDR3 loop reads CASSGTPNNEQFF. CDR3 coding DNA: TGTGCCAGCAGCGGGACACCCAACAATGAGCAGTTCTTC.

V is TRBV5-5 and J is TRBJ1-1, with D unclear. Germline V gene sequence: CDR1 SGHKS, CDR2 YYEKEE (reference sequence). There are 16 residues in the CDR3. The germline V and J ends were trimmed by 4 bases and 1 base, with 17 bases remaining between them. CDR3 nucleotide sequence: TGTGCCAGCAGCCAACAAGTGAGGTATGCGAACACTGAAGCTTTCTTT. Amino acid sequence: CASSQQVRYANTEAFF.

The chain employs TRBV7-2 and TRBJ2-4; 7 nucleotides match TRBD2. CDR1 is SGHTA, CDR2 FQGNSA, per germline. Trimming removed 5 bases from V and 8 bases from J; junction bases left unmatched: 6. The CDR3 spans 13 residues. Here the CDR3 reads CASSPRGGDIQYF. The CDR3 region has the DNA TGTGCCAGCAGCCCTAGGGGAGGGGACATTCAGTACTTC.

V gene TRBV5-1 combines with J gene TRBJ1-1, with a possible D match to TRBD1 (5 bases). The length of the CDR3 is 13 residues. The germline CDR1 and CDR2 sequences are SGHRS and YFSETQ. Trimming took 2 bases from V and 3 from J, leaving 8 bases between them. The CDR3 bases are TGCGCCAGCAGCTTACAGGAATACACTGAAGCTTTCTTT. This gives the protein CASSLQEYTEAFF. Looking up the rest from reference TRBV5-1 and TRBJ1-1 gives the full variable domain: KAGVTQTPRYLIKTRGQQVTLSCSPISGHRSVSWYQQTPGQGLQFLFEYFSETQRNKGNFPGRFSGRQFSNSRSEMNVSTLELGDSALYLCASSLQEYTEAFFGQGTRLTVV.

The rearrangement joins TRBV25-1 to TRBJ2-1; D perhaps matches TRBD1 (6 bases). Per the germline V gene, CDR1 is MGHDK and CDR2 is SYGVNS. The CDR3 loop spans 18 amino acids. V gave up 2 bases and J gave up 5 bases, with 22 bases separating them. In DNA, the CDR3 is TGTGCCAGCAGTGAACGGTGGGGGCTCGGACAGACAGACAATGAGCAGTTCTTC. Its protein is CASSERWGLGQTDNEQFF.

The V call is TRBV5-4, the J call TRBJ2-3, with TRBD2 matching over 9 bases. V was clipped by 0 bases and J by 5 bases; unmatched bases: 4. The germline gives CDR1 SGHNT, CDR2 YYREEE (reference sequence). The CDR3 loop spans 15 amino acids. CDR3 sequence (DNA): TGTGCCAGCAGCTTGGGCGCGGGGGGGGTAGATACGCAGTATTTT. Translated: CASSLGAGGVDTQYF.

V and J are TRBV7-8 and TRBJ1-2, with D possibly being TRBD1 (5 bases). V lost 6 bases to trimming and J lost 8 bases, with 16 bases between them. Germline values: CDR1 SGHVS, CDR2 FQNEAQ. CDR3 length equals 13 residues. The CDR3 is CASSLTQGQGYTF. DNA of the CDR3: TGTGCCAGCAGTTTGACCCAGGGTCAAGGCTACACCTTC.

The chain recombines TRBV7-9 with TRBJ1-6; possible D gene TRBD1, 6 bases. Trimming shortened V by 3 bases and J by 9 bases, and 12 bases separated the two germline ends. Germline lookup yields CDR1 SEHNR and CDR2 FQNEAQ (reference sequence). The CDR3 has 14 amino acids. In DNA, the CDR3 is TGTGCCAGCAGCTTCGAACAGGGTGGTTCACCCCTCCACTTT. It is translated as CASSFEQGGSPLHF.

The rearrangement uses TRBV7-8 and TRBJ1-2; maybe TRBD1 (5 bases). With 1 base removed from V and 4 bases from J, the gap between germline ends came to 13 bases. The CDR3 runs 15 residues. Looked up from germline, CDR1 is SGHVS and CDR2 is FQNEAQ. Here the CDR3 reads CASSLGDGGTYGYTF. The CDR3, as DNA: TGTGCCAGCAGCTTAGGAGACGGGGGGACCTATGGCTACACCTTC.

About this clone itself: Other DNA sequences in this sample translate to the same CDR3. The genes are TRBV24-1 and TRBJ1-2; D may be TRBD1 (6 bases). Germline values: CDR1 KGHDR, CDR2 SFDVKD. The CDR3 has 16 residues. V lost 5 bases and J lost 8, with 23 bases in between. The CDR3 spells CATSAPSPQGTRGYTF. As DNA, the CDR3 is TGTGCCACCAGTGCCCCATCCCCACAGGGAACAAGAGGCTACACCTTC.

This chain links TRBV7-2 with TRBJ2-7; a possible D gene is TRBD2 (7 bases). Germline V gene lookup returns CDR1 SGHTA and CDR2 FQGNSA. This CDR3 has 18 residues. Trimming cost V 1 base and J 6 bases, with 25 bases left between them. CDR3 sequence (DNA): TGTGCCAGCAGCTTAGAACAGGGAAGACGGGGGGTCGAAGGCGAGCAGTACTTC. This codes for CASSLEQGRRGVEGEQYF.

The chain employs TRBV30 and TRBJ2-1; a possible D gene is TRBD2 (6 bases). The germline gives CDR1 GTSNPN, CDR2 SVGIG (reference sequence). This CDR3 comprises 15 residues. The germline V and J ends were trimmed by 5 bases and 7 bases, with 21 bases remaining between them. The CDR3 region is CAWSPGRDSPNEQFF. The CDR3 DNA follows: TGTGCCTGGTCTCCAGGCCGGGACTCTCCTAATGAGCAGTTCTTC.

The J gene is TRBJ1-6, the V gene TRBV30, with D unresolved. The CDR3 loop spans 15 amino acids. V dropped 2 bases and J dropped 10 bases, with 18 bases sitting between them. Germline-derived CDR1 and CDR2 are GTSNPN and SVGIG (reference sequence). The CDR3 here is CAWSTSSGARSPLHF. The CDR3 nucleotides read TGTGCCTGGAGTACCAGTAGTGGCGCGCGGTCACCCCTCCACTTT.

J is TRBJ2-2 and V is TRBV5-4, with TRBD2 matching 7 bases. The junction had 3 bases not matched to a gene; V was cut back by 4 bases and J by 6 bases. The CDR3 runs to 13 residues. Germline CDR1 reads SGHNT; CDR2 reads YYREEE (reference sequence). Here the CDR3 reads CASSLTSPGELFF. CDR3 sequence (DNA): TGTGCCAGCAGCCTGACTAGCCCCGGGGAGCTGTTTTTT.

This rearrangement joins TRBV5-4 to TRBJ1-3; 8 bases are shared with TRBD1. Germline CDR1 and CDR2: SGHNT and YYREEE (reference sequence). Trimming removed 4 bases from V and 5 bases from J; junction bases left unmatched: 5. The CDR3 runs 14 residues. CDR3 nucleotides: TGTGCCAGCAGCCCCGACAGGGGACGAAACACCATATATTTT. Its translation is CASSPDRGRNTIYF.